A single sample gave rise to the 20 T cell receptor beta chains below, sequenced in a study of Ad26.COV2.S vaccination and SARS-CoV-2 variants. Generated by immunoSEQ multiplex PCR, the TCRdb table keeps only in-frame clones and is missing some. The table shows 350,000 to 400,000 clones, with roughly nine tenths occurring only once. Treatment given: approximately 18 received Ad26.COV2.S at low or high dose, single or two shots; a few received placebo; per-sample allocation not given. All samples were drawn on day 63, counting from the first vaccine or placebo injection. Material: peripheral blood, obtained in a trial of Ad26.COV2.S vaccine versus placebo. Receptor source: a person aged 18-60 years who received the Ad26.COV2.S COVID-19 vaccine or a placebo.

The chain couples TRBV18 to TRBJ1-5; D gene ambiguous. Germline CDR1 KGHSH, CDR2 LQKENI. The CDR3 spans 14 residues. V lost 3 bases to trimming and J lost 6 bases, with 12 bases between them. This CDR3 reads CASSPSGESQPQHF. CDR3 nucleotide sequence: TGTGCCAGCTCACCGTCGGGAGAGAGTCAGCCCCAGCATTTT.

This rearrangement joins TRBV30 to TRBJ2-3, with D unclear. Trimming pared 0 bases from V and 0 bases from J, leaving 7 bases between. Germline CDR1 is GTSNPN and CDR2 is SVGIG (reference sequence). This CDR3 spans 14 amino acids. Here the CDR3 DNA reads TGTGCCTGGAGTGTTATCAGAAGCACAGATACGCAGTATTTT. It translates to CAWSVIRSTDTQYF.

V is TRBV19 and J is TRBJ1-5, with D perhaps matching TRBD1 (5 bases). Germline values: CDR1 LNHDA, CDR2 SQIVND (reference sequence). Trimming left V 0 bases short and J 3 bases short, with 9 bases between. The CDR3 has 15 residues. CDR3 sequence: CASSIDGGVNQPQHF. DNA of the CDR3: TGTGCCAGTAGTATAGATGGAGGGGTCAATCAGCCCCAGCATTTT.

The J gene is TRBJ2-5, the V gene TRBV3-1 (or the pseudogene TRBV3-2), with D hard to call. Between the trimmed V and J ends, which lost 1 base and 3 bases, there was a span of 9 bases. The germline V gene has CDR1 LGHDT and CDR2 YNNKEL (reference sequence). The CDR3 runs to 14 residues. CDR3 coding DNA: TGTGCCAGCAGCCAAGCGAGTAGCAAAGAGACCCAGTACTTC. This codes for CASSQASSKETQYF.

The chain recombines TRBV20-1 with TRBJ1-2; weak D call: TRBD1 (6 bases). V lost 3 bases to trimming and J lost 5 bases, with 13 bases between them. The germline V gene encodes CDR1 DFQATT and CDR2 SNEGSKA (reference sequence). This CDR3 contains 13 residues. CDR3 region: CSASRPQGYGYTF. In DNA form, the CDR3 reads TGCAGTGCTAGTCGTCCACAGGGATATGGCTACACCTTC.

As to this clone: An end of the junction differs from the germline gene, which may be a read error. This chain links TRBV12-3 or TRBV12-4 with TRBJ2-2; D possibly corresponds to TRBD1 (5 bases). This CDR3 is 13 amino acids long. In DNA, the CDR3 is TGTGCCAGCATTTTAAGGGGTACCGGGGAGCTGTTTTTT. Translating gives CASILRGTGELFF.

The gene calls are TRBV9 and TRBJ1-2; weak D call: TRBD1 (5 bases). The V gene lost 0 bases and the J gene lost 7 bases, with 13 bases spanning the gap. Germline assignment: CDR1 SGDLS and CDR2 YYNGEE. The CDR3 totals 14 residues. CDR3 nucleotides: TGTGCCAGCAGCGTAGCTAGAGGGGATCCTGGCTACACCTTC. It encodes CASSVARGDPGYTF.

This clone was picked up one time. The CDR3 protein is CASSKAGQSYSGANVLTF. CDR3 nucleotide sequence: TGTGCCAGCAGCAAAGCGGGACAGAGTTACTCTGGGGCCAACGTCCTGACTTTC. The rearrangement joins TRBV21-1 to TRBJ2-6; TRBD1 reflects the table's D call only, with no check against the DNA. TRBV21-1 is marked as a pseudogene. The CDR3 has 18 amino acids.

This chain links TRBV4-1 with TRBJ1-4, with TRBD1 matching over 8 bases. The J segment lost 7 bases and the V segment lost 1 base, leaving 8 bases of the junction unmatched. This CDR3 has 16 amino acids. Germline CDR1 and CDR2: MGHRA and YSYEKL. The CDR3 DNA reads TGCGCCAGCAGCCAAGGGCAGGGGGCCTGGGGTGAAAAACTGTTTTTT. Its protein is CASSQGQGAWGEKLFF.

This clone has just a few counts. The rearrangement joins TRBV7-2 to TRBJ1-5; D is undetermined. The CDR3 extends over 12 amino acids. Germline assignment: CDR1 SGHTA and CDR2 FQGNSA. V shed 7 bases and J shed 7 bases, with 11 bases lying between them. The CDR3 DNA reads as TGTGCCAGCACCCGACCGGGACAGCCCCAGCATTTT. It is translated as CASTRPGQPQHF.

This clone was observed a few times. The chain has TRBV6-6 and TRBJ1-1, with 11 bases aligning to TRBD1. Germline-derived CDR1 and CDR2 are MNHNY and SVGAGI (reference sequence). This CDR3 contains 15 residues. Trimming took 2 bases from V and 10 from J; bases not matched to a gene: 9. CDR3 loop: CASSYGRDRGTGAFF. CDR3 coding DNA: TGTGCCAGCAGTTACGGCCGGGACAGGGGGACGGGAGCTTTCTTT.

This chain joins TRBV5-4 and TRBJ1-2, with a tentative D call TRBD1 (5 bases). Germline V gene data show CDR1 as SGHNT and CDR2 as YYREEE (reference sequence). The CDR3 is 16 residues long. V lost 0 bases to trimming and J lost 6 bases, with 18 bases between them. This chain's CDR3 is CASSLARAENVDGYTF. Here the CDR3 DNA reads TGTGCCAGCAGCTTGGCCAGGGCCGAAAATGTGGATGGCTACACCTTC.

The chain links TRBV19 to TRBJ2-5, with D tentatively TRBD1 (6 bases). Germline V gene data show CDR1 as LNHDA and CDR2 as SQIVND (reference sequence). The CDR3 length is 15 residues. Deletions cut 2 bases from V and 5 bases from J, with 15 bases between. CDR3 coding DNA: TGTGCCAGTAGTATACAGCAGGGGCTGCAGGAGACCCAGTACTTC. Encoded protein: CASSIQQGLQETQYF.

The chain couples TRBV7-9 to TRBJ1-1; D is perhaps TRBD1 (5 bases). Trimming took off 1 base at V and 4 bases at J, with 13 bases between the two ends. This CDR3 comprises 15 residues. Germline CDR1 reads SEHNR; CDR2 reads FQNEAQ (reference sequence). CDR3 loop: CASSLVTAIFTEAFF. Written as DNA, the CDR3 is TGTGCCAGCAGCTTAGTGACAGCGATTTTCACTGAAGCTTTCTTT.

The V gene is TRBV7-9, the J gene TRBJ1-2; maybe TRBD1 (6 bases). V lost 0 bases and J 2 bases, leaving 16 bases between the germline ends. Per the germline V gene, CDR1 is SEHNR and CDR2 is FQNEAQ (reference sequence). CDR3 length: 17 amino acids. The CDR3 DNA follows: TGTGCCAGCAGCTTAGCCGGGGGGCACCCGCGAAACTATGGCTACACCTTC. It yields the protein CASSLAGGHPRNYGYTF.

The gene calls are TRBV7-2 and TRBJ2-7; possibly TRBD1 for D (5 bases). CDR3 length: 13 residues. From germline, CDR1 is SGHTA and CDR2 FQGNSA. V lost 1 base, J lost 5 bases, and 9 bases lay in between. In nucleotides, the CDR3 is TGTGCCAGCAGCTTAGTGCAGGGCCACGAGCAGTACTTC. Translated, it gives CASSLVQGHEQYF.

This clone was observed a single time. V gene TRBV5-1 combines with J gene TRBJ2-7; possible D gene TRBD1, 7 bases. Trimming shortened V by 3 bases and J by 2 bases, and 12 bases separated the two germline ends. The CDR3 covers 14 residues. The germline V gene encodes CDR1 SGHRS and CDR2 YFSETQ. DNA for the CDR3: TGCGCCAGCAGCTCGCGCGGGACAGCCTACGAGCAGTACTTC. Translating gives CASSSRGTAYEQYF.

V and J are TRBV9 and TRBJ2-5; 7 bases are shared with TRBD1. This CDR3 comprises 14 residues. The germline V gene encodes CDR1 SGDLS and CDR2 YYNGEE. J lost 5 bases, V lost 4 bases, and 8 bases had no gene match. The CDR3 DNA reads TGTGCCAGCAGCTTTTCGACAGGGCAGGAGACCCAGTACTTC. As protein: CASSFSTGQETQYF.

This clone was seen more than once but under ten times. This sequence joins TRBV30 and TRBJ1-6, with no clear D. The germline gives CDR1 GTSNPN, CDR2 SVGIG (reference sequence). This CDR3 is 16 amino acids long. V was pared by 3 bases and J by 10 bases, with 22 bases between. CDR3 DNA: TGTGCCTGGAGGGGGTCCTGGACGGTGGTCGGGTCACCCCTCCACTTT. It codes for CAWRGSWTVVGSPLHF.

V gene TRBV5-1 combines with J gene TRBJ1-2; possible D gene TRBD1, 6 bases. CDR3 length: 14 residues. The V and J ends lost 4 bases and 4 bases respectively, with 14 bases between them. CDR1 and CDR2 from the germline V gene are SGHRS and YFSETQ. This chain's CDR3 is CASSKGGIGYGYTF. CDR3 in DNA: TGCGCCAGCAGCAAAGGGGGTATAGGCTATGGCTACACCTTC.